The 15 T cell receptor beta chains below were found in one sample sequenced in a study of blood T cells in healthy people across ages. PCR was performed a second time for about 7 to 11 cycles using a sample-barcoded 5' primer and a J-beta primer mix. TCRdb re-called the 5' RACE reads with MiXCR, one entry per CDR3 protein. This sample yields some 1.5 million distinct CDR3 sequences, of which less than 45% are seen a single time; more than 4% belongs to the top ten. The source material was blood. The receptor set was obtained from a woman under 30 in good health.

The CDR3 protein is CASSFLPGQGQPQHF. As DNA, the CDR3 is TGTGCCAGCAGTTTCCTGCCGGGACAGGGGCAGCCCCAGCATTTT. V usage is TRBV27 and J usage is TRBJ1-5; the match to TRBD1 covers 10 bases. J was trimmed by 7 bases and V by 3 bases; bases with no gene match: 6. The CDR3 is 15 amino acids. CDR1 and CDR2 (germline): MNHEY, SMNVEV (reference sequence).

This clonotype was seen at least ten times. For the CDR3, the DNA is TGTGCCAGCAGTTTCGACAGTTACGGGTACGAGCAGTACTTC. Residues: CASSFDSYGYEQYF. The V gene is TRBV6-2 or TRBV6-3, the J gene TRBJ2-7; perhaps TRBD1 as D (5 bases). The length of the CDR3 is 14 residues. Germline assignment: CDR1 MNHEY and CDR2 SVGEGT. Trimming cost V 4 bases and J 4 bases, with 14 bases left between them.

This clonotype was counted only a few times. J is TRBJ2-5 and V is TRBV29-1; tentatively, D is TRBD1 (6 bases). The CDR3 totals 11 residues. Trimming removed 7 bases from V and 11 bases from J, with 17 bases in between. Germline CDR1 and CDR2: SQVTM and ANQGSEA. The CDR3 protein is CSGTGWNEQYF. The CDR3 DNA is TGCAGCGGCACAGGGTGGAATGAGCAGTACTTC.

This clonotype occurred a few times. The gene calls are TRBV5-5 and TRBJ2-1; tentatively, D is TRBD1 or TRBD2 (5 bases each). This CDR3 comprises 14 residues. Germline CDR1 is SGHKS and CDR2 is YYEKEE (reference sequence). The V end lost 2 bases, the J end lost 9 bases, and 15 bases lay between the germline ends. This CDR3 is CASSFSAGTPEQFF. CDR3 DNA: TGTGCCAGCAGCTTCTCCGCCGGGACGCCTGAGCAGTTCTTC.

The table lists this clonotype with a few counts. The chain combines TRBV28 with TRBJ2-1; D is ambiguous. The V gene lost 4 bases and the J gene lost 7 bases, with 14 bases spanning the gap. Germline CDR1 and CDR2: MDHEN and SYDVKM. This CDR3 has 14 residues. The CDR3 coding sequence is TGTGCCAGCAGTTCATATTTGGGGTGGAATGAGCAGTTCTTC. This codes for CASSSYLGWNEQFF.

This clonotype was seen a handful of times. The rearrangement uses TRBV4-1 and TRBJ1-1; D ambiguous. CDR3 length: 15 residues. Germline CDR1 and CDR2: MGHRA and YSYEKL. Trimming removed 0 bases at V and 5 bases at J, with 13 bases between. CDR3 loop: CASSQDVRGGTEAFF. Here the CDR3 DNA reads TGCGCCAGCAGCCAAGATGTTCGGGGAGGGACTGAAGCTTTCTTT.

J is TRBJ2-7 and V is TRBV6-5; a weak D match, TRBD2 (6 bases). This CDR3 region has 14 residues. The V gene's germline CDR1 is MNHEY and CDR2 SVGAGI. V was clipped by 6 bases and J by 2 bases, with 14 bases between them. The CDR3 DNA reads as TGTGCCAGCAGATTTGGGACTGGCACCTACGAGCAGTACTTC. Amino acid sequence: CASRFGTGTYEQYF.

This chain uses TRBV20-1 with TRBJ1-2; tentative D call: TRBD1 (5 bases). The germline V gene has CDR1 DFQATT and CDR2 SNEGSKA (reference sequence). Trimming took 6 bases from V and 3 from J, leaving 14 bases between them. The CDR3 has 13 amino acids. CDR3 in amino acids: CSASGGGDYGYTF. The CDR3 nucleotides are TGCAGTGCGTCGGGGGGAGGAGACTATGGCTACACCTTC.

The table lists this clonotype with many counts. The chain combines TRBV6-4 with TRBJ1-5; the D gene is possibly TRBD1 (6 bases). With 3 bases removed from V and 2 bases from J, the gap between germline ends came to 11 bases. The germline CDR1 and CDR2 sequences are MRHNA and SNTAGT. CDR3 length: 15 residues. Here the CDR3 DNA reads TGTGCCAGCAGTGAACAGGGTGGTGGCAATCAGCCCCAGCATTTT. It translates to CASSEQGGGNQPQHF.

This clonotype was picked up a small number of times. The chain carries TRBV4-1 and TRBJ2-1; the match to TRBD2 covers 9 bases. Trimming took 1 base from V and 0 from J; bases not matched to a gene: 13. The CDR3 extends over 20 amino acids. The germline V gene encodes CDR1 MGHRA and CDR2 YSYEKL. The CDR3 loop is CASSQGRLAGPFVSYNEQFF. CDR3 sequence (DNA): TGCGCCAGCAGCCAAGGGCGTCTAGCGGGGCCATTTGTCTCCTACAATGAGCAGTTCTTC.

The V call is TRBV4-3, the J call TRBJ1-6; TRBD1 agrees at 8 bases. The germline gives CDR1 LGHNA, CDR2 YSLEER. V lost 4 bases and J lost 7; bases outside the gene matches: 9. This CDR3 comprises 16 residues. The CDR3, as DNA: TGCGCCAGCAGCCGAAACACAGGGGGTCTCAATTCACCCCTCCACTTT. Its protein is CASSRNTGGLNSPLHF.

This clonotype was seen only a few times. The chain has TRBV7-2 and TRBJ2-7, with a tentative D call TRBD2 (6 bases). Per the germline V gene, CDR1 is SGHTA and CDR2 is FQGNSA. Trimming cost V 5 bases and J 4 bases, with 21 bases left between them. The CDR3 totals 16 residues. Written as DNA, the CDR3 is TGTGCCAGCAGCCAAACCGCGGGACTCGACACGTACGAGCAGTACTTC. Protein sequence: CASSQTAGLDTYEQYF.

This clonotype was seen at least ten times. The chain employs TRBV6-2 or TRBV6-3 and TRBJ2-1, with a tentative D call TRBD1 (5 bases). Per the germline V gene, CDR1 is MNHEY and CDR2 is SVGEGT. The V end lost 6 bases, the J end lost 7 bases, and 16 bases lay between the germline ends. The CDR3 covers 14 residues. CDR3 bases: TGTGCCAGCAGGAAAGGGGCCGGAATGAATGAGCAGTTCTTC. Its protein product is CASRKGAGMNEQFF.

This clonotype has just a few counts. This chain connects TRBV29-1 to TRBJ2-1; the D is unclear. The germline CDR1 and CDR2 sequences are SQVTM and ANQGSEA. The CDR3 consists of 11 residues. V lost 4 bases to trimming and J lost 4 bases, with 5 bases between them. The CDR3 DNA reads as TGCAGCGTTGGGCATTACAATGAGCAGTTCTTC. Its translation is CSVGHYNEQFF.

The gene calls are TRBV4-1 and TRBJ2-1, with a tentative D call TRBD2 (6 bases). Between the trimmed V and J ends, which lost 4 bases and 0 bases, there was a span of 19 bases. Germline assignment: CDR1 MGHRA and CDR2 YSYEKL. This CDR3 region has 18 residues. The CDR3 coding sequence is TGCGCCAGCAGCCGCCCTCTTTTACGGGAGACCTCCTACAATGAGCAGTTCTTC. As protein: CASSRPLLRETSYNEQFF.